The rows below give T cell receptor beta chains drawn from one sample of a study of blood T cell repertoires in COVID-19. Sequencing was performed with immunoSEQ multiplex PCR; in TCRdb, only in-frame clones are kept and a portion is missing. The profile covers tens of thousands of clones, with over 70% appearing a single time and more than 9.5% taken by the ten largest. The sequencing input was peripheral blood. The receptors were sampled from a human donor with active COVID-19. The donor label of this sample is uncertain. CDR3s include the opening cysteine and the closing phenylalanine or tryptophan. D genes are given only for firm matches. Some rows mark clone size as missing; the rest say once, few, many or name a class of expanded clone.

NA,TRBJ2-5,TRBV5-6,TRBD2,TGTGCCAGCAGCTTCCTAGCGGGAGTCGTGGAAGAGACCCAGTACTTC,CASSFLAGVVEETQYF
NA,TRBJ2-1,TRBV15,NA,TGTGCCACCAGCAGTCCCCCGGACAGCCTATCTTCCTACAATGAGCAGTTCTTC,CATSSPPDSLSSYNEQFF
NA,TRBJ1-4,TRBV5-1,NA,TGCGCCAGCAGGCCCGGACAGACCCTGAAACTGTTTTTT,CASRPGQTLKLFF
NA,TRBJ1-2,TRBV9,NA,TGTGCCAGCAGCGGTAGTAGTCAGGGCTATGGCTACACCTTC,CASSGSSQGYGYTF
NA,TRBJ2-7,TRBV19,NA,TGTGCCAGCCGGTCGGGGGACCTAGGGATCTACGAGCAGTACTTC,CASRSGDLGIYEQYF
NA,TRBJ1-4,TRBV3-1/TRBV3-2,NA,TGTGCCAGCAGCCTAAGGGGGTCCCATGAAAAACTGTTTTTT,CASSLRGSHEKLFF
NA,TRBJ2-7,TRBV18,NA,TGTGCCAGCTCACCAACCGGGGTTGCCTACGAGCAGTACTTC,CASSPTGVAYEQYF
NA,TRBJ2-1,TRBV18,NA,TGTGCCAGCTCACCAAGGGGTGACGCCTACAATGAGCAGTTCTTC,CASSPRGDAYNEQFF
NA,TRBJ1-1,TRBV2,TRBD1,TGTGCCAGCAGTAAGGTCGGGACAGATCGGACTGAAGCTTTCTTT,CASSKVGTDRTEAFF
NA,TRBJ1-1,TRBV9,NA,TGTGCCAGCAGCGCAGGGCCCCGCAACACTGAAGCTTTCTTT,CASSAGPRNTEAFF
NA,TRBJ2-1,TRBV20-1,NA,TGCAGTGCTAGTTTCTCCAATGAGCAGTTCTTC,CSASFSNEQFF
NA,TRBJ1-2,TRBV3-1/TRBV3-2,TRBD1,TGTGCCAGCAGCGGACGGACAGGAATCAGTCTAGCCTATGGCTACACCTTC,CASSGRTGISLAYGYTF
NA,TRBJ2-5,TRBV19,NA,TGTGCCAGTACTCCTCGGGGGGGACAGTACCAAGAGACCCAGTACTTC,CASTPRGGQYQETQYF
NA,TRBJ1-2,TRBV5-6,NA,TGTGCCAGCAGCTTGGCGGAGGCCTATGGCTACACCTTC,CASSLAEAYGYTF
NA,TRBJ2-7,TRBV3-1/TRBV3-2,NA,TGTGCCAGCAGCCAAGCATGGGCAGGGGCCTACGAGCAGTACTTC,CASSQAWAGAYEQYF
NA,TRBJ1-6,TRBV12-5,TRBD1,TGTGCTAGTGGTTTAACCTTGGACAGGGGGCGCGCGACACCCCTCCACTTT,CASGLTLDRGRATPLHF
NA,TRBJ2-7,TRBV18,NA,TGTGCCAGCTCACCGGTCAGCTCCTACGAGCAGTACTTC,CASSPVSSYEQYF
NA,TRBJ2-1,TRBV19,NA,TGTGCCAGTAGTATTAAGGGGTCTTACAATGAGCAGTTCTTC,CASSIKGSYNEQFF
few,TRBJ1-5,TRBV7-8,TRBD1,TGTGCCAGCAGCCCAGAGACAGGGAATCAGCCCCAGCATTTT,CASSPETGNQPQHF
NA,TRBJ2-3,TRBV10-3,TRBD1,TGTGCCATCAGCTTAACTGGGACAGGGGAAAATACGCAGTATTTT,CAISLTGTGENTQYF
NA,TRBJ1-2,TRBV2,NA,TGTGCCAGCAGTGGGACGGCCAAGGGGGATGGCTACACCTTC,CASSGTAKGDGYTF
once,TRBJ2-5,TRBV13,TRBD2,TGTGCCAGCAGCAGGCGAATGGCGGGGGGGGAGACCCAGTACTTC,CASSRRMAGGETQYF
NA,TRBJ1-6,TRBV3-1/TRBV3-2,NA,TGTGCCAGCAGCCAGGGGGCTGTAGACTCACCCCTCCACTTT,CASSQGAVDSPLHF